This is a list of T cell receptor beta chains from one sample in a study of cytomegalovirus exposure and HLA in healthy donors. Clones were sequenced by immunoSEQ multiplex PCR, and TCRdb holds only the in-frame ones, with some missing. The sample records 100,000 or so clones, about 81% being singletons. Sequencing input: PBMCs. These receptors originate from a man aged 35-49 years in good health and CMV-seronegative. CDR3s include the opening cysteine and the closing phenylalanine or tryptophan. Each record gives: clone size, D gene, J gene, V gene, CDR3 protein, CDR3 DNA. The D gene is left open where the match is weak. Only some rows state a clone size, as once, few, many or a class for expanded clones.

once	TRBD1	TRBJ1-2	TRBV5-4	CASSPGQGAVYGYTF	TGTGCCAGCAGCCCTGGACAGGGAGCAGTCTATGGCTACACCTTC
-	TRBD1	TRBJ1-2	TRBV5-1	CASSLGTGQHLSGYTF	TGCGCCAGCAGCTTGGGGACAGGGCAACACCTATCCGGCTACACCTTC
few	TRBD1	TRBJ1-1	TRBV5-6	CASSPDRGWRNTEAFF	TGTGCCAGCAGCCCCGACAGGGGTTGGAGGAACACTGAAGCTTTCTTT
-	TRBD1	TRBJ2-7	TRBV14	CASSQGWTGDSYFWEQYF	TGTGCCAGCAGCCAAGGTTGGACAGGGGACTCTTATTTTTGGGAGCAGTACTTC
-	TRBD2	TRBJ2-7	TRBV7-2	CASSEVRAGVYEQYF	TGTGCCAGCAGCGAAGTCCGGGCGGGGGTCTACGAGCAGTACTTC
-	-	TRBJ2-3	TRBV18	CASSPQSVPTDTQYF	TGTGCCAGCTCACCCCAGTCCGTTCCCACAGATACGCAGTATTTT
-	-	TRBJ2-1	TRBV5-1	CASSLGGFSYNEQFF	TGCGCCAGCAGCTTGGGCGGGTTCTCCTACAATGAGCAGTTCTTC
-	TRBD2	TRBJ2-3	TRBV9	CASSAAIVAGDSTDTQYF	TGTGCCAGCAGCGCTGCAATCGTAGCGGGGGATAGCACAGATACGCAGTATTTT
few	-	TRBJ2-5	TRBV7-6	CASSLGLQETQYF	TGTGCCAGCAGCTTAGGACTCCAAGAGACCCAGTACTTC
-	-	TRBJ1-4	TRBV7-8	CASSYGVVANEKLFF	TGTGCCAGCAGCTATGGAGTCGTAGCTAATGAAAAACTGTTTTTT
-	TRBD1	TRBJ1-2	TRBV28	CASRRTGITTSYGYTF	TGTGCCAGCAGACGGACAGGGATTACTACTAGTTATGGCTACACCTTC
-	TRBD1	TRBJ2-2	TRBV5-1	CASSLQGAYTGELFF	TGCGCCAGCAGTCTACAGGGGGCGTACACCGGGGAGCTGTTTTTT
-	-	TRBJ1-5	TRBV7-2	CASSLGGQGQPQHF	TGTGCCAGCAGCTTAGGGGGGCAAGGGCAGCCCCAGCATTTT
-	-	TRBJ2-1	TRBV29-1	CSGRDIAYNEQFF	TGCAGCGGACGGGACATCGCCTACAATGAGCAGTTCTTC
once	TRBD1	TRBJ2-7	TRBV10-3	CAISGGTGLEEQYF	TGTGCCATCAGTGGAGGGACAGGGCTAGAAGAGCAGTACTTC
once	TRBD1	TRBJ1-5	TRBV30	CAWSAGQGNQPQHF	TGTGCCTGGAGTGCAGGACAGGGCAATCAGCCCCAGCATTTT
-	TRBD1	TRBJ1-6	TRBV6-1	CASFKGTGVSPLHF	TGTGCCAGCTTCAAGGGGACAGGTGTTTCACCCCTCCACTTT
-	-	TRBJ1-6	TRBV5-1	CASSSQGYNSPLHF	TGCGCCAGCAGCTCCCAGGGGTATAATTCACCCCTCCACTTT
-	TRBD1	TRBJ1-5	TRBV5-6	CASSSARQGPQHF	TGTGCCAGCAGCTCGGCCCGACAGGGGCCCCAGCATTTT
-	TRBD1	TRBJ2-7	TRBV11-2	CASSPINRGSSSYEQYF	TGTGCCAGCAGCCCCATCAACAGGGGTTCCAGCTCCTACGAGCAGTACTTC
-	-	TRBJ2-7	TRBV5-1	CASSPQDSTSYEQYF	TGCGCCAGCAGCCCCCAGGACTCGACTTCCTACGAGCAGTACTTC
-	-	TRBJ1-5	TRBV7-9	CSSSTTRSNQPQHF	TGTTCCAGCAGCACTACCCGCAGCAATCAGCCCCAGCATTTT
-	TRBD2	TRBJ2-4	TRBV6-1	CASSLAEAKNIQYF	TGTGCCAGCAGTCTAGCGGAAGCCAAAAACATTCAGTACTTC
-	-	TRBJ2-5	TRBV7-9	CASSLGQGWETQYF	TGTGCCAGCAGCTTAGGTCAGGGCTGGGAGACCCAGTACTTC
-	-	TRBJ1-3	TRBV19	CASSSTGFGNTIYF	TGTGCCAGTAGTTCGACAGGTTTTGGAAACACCATATATTTT
-	TRBD2	TRBJ2-1	TRBV7-9	CASSGGVSYNEQFF	TGTGCCAGCAGCGGGGGGGTCTCCTACAATGAGCAGTTCTTC
-	-	TRBJ2-7	TRBV6-6	CASSTRVTGEQYF	TGTGCCAGCAGTACCCGGGTAACGGGCGAGCAGTACTTC
few	-	TRBJ1-6	TRBV27	CASSGGWGNSPLHF	TGTGCCAGCAGCGGAGGGTGGGGGAATTCACCCCTCCACTTT
-	-	TRBJ1-6	TRBV5-5	CASSLGERDHLSGNSPLHF	TGTGCCAGCAGCTTGGGGGAGCGGGACCATCTGAGCGGCAATTCACCCCTCCACTTT
-	TRBD1	TRBJ1-1	TRBV7-9	CASRRQGANNHEAFF	TGTGCCAGCAGAAGACAGGGGGCCAACAACCACGAAGCTTTCTTT
-	-	TRBJ2-1	TRBV7-8	CASSLGHNNEQFF	TGTGCCAGCAGCCTCGGACACAATAATGAGCAGTTCTTC
-	TRBD1	TRBJ1-2	TRBV10-3	CAISAATGGAGGYTF	TGTGCCATCAGTGCGGCGACAGGGGGCGCCGGTGGCTACACCTTC
-	-	TRBJ2-7	TRBV2	CASSVEIYEQYF	TGTGCCAGCAGTGTGGAGATCTACGAGCAGTACTTC
-	-	TRBJ2-5	TRBV28	CASRKGVAGETQYF	TGTGCCAGCAGAAAGGGGGTAGCTGGAGAGACCCAGTACTTC
-	-	TRBJ1-1	TRBV6-4	CASSGGENTEAFF	TGTGCCAGCTCCGGCGGGGAAAACACTGAAGCTTTCTTT
-	TRBD1	TRBJ2-7	TRBV7-2	CASTLRTGLSEQYF	TGTGCCAGCACCCTTCGGACAGGTCTGAGCGAGCAGTACTTC
-	-	TRBJ1-3	TRBV7-9	CASTGDRVSGNTIYF	TGTGCCAGCACCGGAGACAGAGTCTCTGGAAACACCATATATTTT
medium-sized	-	TRBJ1-5	TRBV6-4	CAIPAGRNQPQHF	TGTGCCATACCGGCAGGGAGGAATCAGCCCCAGCATTTT
-	-	TRBJ1-3	TRBV6-6	CASSYGDYSGNTIYF	TGTGCCAGCAGTTATGGAGACTACTCTGGAAACACCATATATTTT
-	-	TRBJ1-5	TRBV27	CASSLPGLNQPQHF	TGTGCCAGCAGTTTACCAGGGCTCAATCAGCCCCAGCATTTT
-	-	TRBJ2-2	TRBV9	CASSYQQSPNTGELFF	TGTGCCAGCAGCTATCAACAGAGCCCGAACACCGGGGAGCTGTTTTTT
-	TRBD2	TRBJ2-5	TRBV19	CASSITSGGETQYF	TGTGCCAGTAGTATAACTAGCGGGGGAGAGACCCAGTACTTC
-	-	TRBJ1-6	TRBV5-1	CASSQVPSGEISYNSPLHF	TGCGCCAGCAGCCAAGTTCCGTCAGGGGAAATCTCCTATAATTCACCCCTCCACTTT
-	TRBD1	TRBJ1-5	TRBV6-6	CASSYSPDRVNQPQHF	TGTGCCAGCAGTTACTCGCCTGACAGGGTAAATCAGCCCCAGCATTTT
-	TRBD1	TRBJ2-2	TRBV5-1	CASSTDRGATGELFF	TGCGCCAGCAGCACCGACAGGGGAGCGACCGGGGAGCTGTTTTTT
-	-	TRBJ1-3	TRBV7-2	CASSPRGGSSGNTIYF	TGTGCCAGCAGCCCCCGTGGGGGGAGCTCTGGAAACACCATATATTTT
few	TRBD1	TRBJ1-1	TRBV4-2	CASSQGGQGALYAFF	TGTGCCAGCAGCCAAGGAGGACAGGGCGCGTTGTATGCTTTCTTT
-	-	TRBJ2-7	TRBV5-6	CASSRTGILEQYF	TGTGCCAGCAGTCGAACAGGGATCCTCGAGCAGTACTTC
-	-	TRBJ1-1	TRBV9	CASSVGRNTEAFF	TGTGCCAGCAGCGTAGGGAGGAACACTGAAGCTTTCTTT
-	TRBD2	TRBJ2-1	TRBV7-2	CASSLGTRAYNEQFF	TGTGCCAGCAGCTTGGGGACTAGAGCCTACAATGAGCAGTTCTTC
-	-	TRBJ2-5	TRBV7-2	CASSLVHIPGKETQYF	TGTGCCAGCAGCTTAGTCCATATACCGGGGAAGGAGACCCAGTACTTC
-	-	TRBJ1-1	TRBV7-9	CASSSGANTEAFF	TGTGCCAGCAGCTCTGGGGCGAACACTGAAGCTTTCTTT
-	TRBD2	TRBJ2-5	TRBV4-1	CASSPASGGFQETQYF	TGCGCCAGCAGCCCTGCTAGCGGGGGTTTCCAAGAGACCCAGTACTTC